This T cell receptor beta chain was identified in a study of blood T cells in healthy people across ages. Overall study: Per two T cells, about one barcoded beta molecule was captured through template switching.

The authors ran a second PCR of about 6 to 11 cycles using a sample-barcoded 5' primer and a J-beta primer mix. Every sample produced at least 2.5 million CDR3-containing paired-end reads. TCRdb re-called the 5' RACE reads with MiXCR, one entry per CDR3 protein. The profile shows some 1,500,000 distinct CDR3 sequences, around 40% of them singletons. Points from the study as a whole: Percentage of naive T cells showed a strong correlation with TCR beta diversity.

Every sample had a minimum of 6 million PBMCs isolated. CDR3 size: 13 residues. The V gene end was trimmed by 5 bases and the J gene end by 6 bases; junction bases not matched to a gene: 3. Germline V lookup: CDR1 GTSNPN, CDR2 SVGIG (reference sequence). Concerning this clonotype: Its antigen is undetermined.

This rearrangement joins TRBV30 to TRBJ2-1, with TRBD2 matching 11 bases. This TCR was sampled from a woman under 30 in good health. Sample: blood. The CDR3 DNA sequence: TGTGCCTGGGATACTAGCGGGGGCAATGAGCAGTTCTTC. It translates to CAWDTSGGNEQFF.